One T cell receptor (beta chain) is described in this entry. The data were obtained in a study of shared clonotypes between healthy human individuals. The method was immunoSEQ multiplex PCR; TCRdb's version includes in-frame clones alone and lacks a portion of them. The sample yields about 2.3 million clones, under 95% seen once. Germline loops: CDR1 WSHSY, CDR2 SAAADI. The CDR3 loop spans 15 amino acids. Unmatched junction bases numbered 11, after V lost 4 bases and J lost 7 bases. The sequence derives from a man aged 18 to 30 in good health. Some clones in this sample may be carry-over from other donors' samples. This rearrangement joins TRBV10-2 to TRBJ2-7; 9 bases match TRBD1. The specimen sequenced was naive CD4+ T cells from PBMCs. Indicated subset: CD45RA+ positively selected. In DNA form, the CDR3 reads TGCGCCAGCAGTGTTCTTAGACAGGGGGTAGGAGAGCAGTACTTC. This gives the protein CASSVLRQGVGEQYF.